These 27 T cell receptor beta chains share one sample of origin, sequenced in a study of T cells in Graves' hyperthyroidism and ophthalmopathy. Template material for amplifying TCR beta CDR3 regions consisted of RNA transcripts. First-round RT-PCR with HTBI primers amplified the TCR CDR3 region. A single record per CDR3 protein comes from TCRdb applying MiXCR to the multiplex PCR reads. The sample holds approximately 300,000 distinct CDR3 sequences, approximately 17% seen once. Specimen: blood. These TCRs come from a woman aged 60-70 years with Graves' ophthalmopathy.

The rearrangement uses TRBV20-1 and TRBJ1-3, with D uncertain. Deletions cut 5 bases from V and 5 bases from J, with 16 bases between. CDR1 and CDR2 from the germline V gene are DFQATT and SNEGSKA (reference sequence). This CDR3 contains 14 residues. The CDR3 loop reads CSAQSRTSRNTIYF. The CDR3 coding sequence is TGCAGTGCTCAAAGTAGGACGTCGCGAAACACCATATATTTT.

This clonotype was recorded a few times. V usage is TRBV5-1 and J usage is TRBJ1-6; perhaps TRBD1 as D (6 bases). The germline gives CDR1 SGHRS, CDR2 YFSETQ. CDR3 size: 16 residues. V dropped 0 bases and J dropped 7 bases, with 14 bases sitting between them. CDR3 residues: CASSLVAGARNSPLHF. Here the CDR3 DNA reads TGCGCCAGCAGCTTGGTAGCGGGGGCCCGGAATTCACCCCTCCACTTT.

There are many counts of this clonotype. The CDR3 loop reads CAISDFREQYF. In DNA form, the CDR3 reads TGTGCCATCAGTGACTTTCGCGAGCAGTACTTC. The chain recombines TRBV10-3 with TRBJ2-7; no definite D call. Germline lookup yields CDR1 ENHRY and CDR2 SYGVKD. Trimming took off 3 bases at V and 6 bases at J, with 6 bases between the two ends. This CDR3 spans 11 amino acids.

A few counts support this clonotype. CDR3 in amino acids: CASSQGLRGADEQYF. The DNA for the CDR3 is TGCGCCAGCAGCCAAGGCCTAAGGGGGGCCGACGAGCAGTACTTC. This chain links TRBV4-3 with TRBJ2-7, with D perhaps being TRBD1 or TRBD2 (6 bases each). V lost 1 base and J 5 bases, leaving 15 bases between the germline ends. The CDR3 loop spans 15 amino acids. The germline CDR1 and CDR2 sequences are LGHNA and YSLEER.

This clonotype was seen repeatedly, ten times or more. The chain couples TRBV28 to TRBJ2-7; 10 bases align to TRBD1. Germline V gene sequence: CDR1 MDHEN, CDR2 SYDVKM. CDR3 length: 14 amino acids. The trim removed 1 base at V and 7 bases at J, leaving 4 bases unmatched. The CDR3 bases are TGTGCCAGCAGTTTATATGACAGGGGGCTTGAGCAGTACTTC. This translates into CASSLYDRGLEQYF.

This clonotype came up many times. The V call is TRBV5-6, the J call TRBJ2-5; 9 bases align to TRBD2. The CDR3 totals 16 residues. With V trimmed by 4 bases and J by 1 base, 8 bases remained unmatched. Germline loops: CDR1 SGHDT, CDR2 YYEEEE. The CDR3 reads CASSVARTSVQETQYF. CDR3 in DNA: TGTGCCAGCAGCGTGGCTAGGACTAGCGTCCAAGAGACCCAGTACTTC.

The J gene is TRBJ2-5, the V gene TRBV5-1; D is unresolved. V dropped 0 bases and J dropped 4 bases, with 10 bases sitting between them. The germline V gene has CDR1 SGHRS and CDR2 YFSETQ. CDR3 length: 14 residues. The CDR3 region is CASSLGGLGETQYF. The CDR3 DNA reads as TGCGCCAGCAGCTTGGGTGGGCTAGGAGAGACCCAGTACTTC.

Ten or more counts support this clonotype. The rearrangement links TRBV7-9 to TRBJ2-7, with TRBD1 matching 9 bases. Germline lookup yields CDR1 SEHNR and CDR2 FQNEAQ (reference sequence). The CDR3 has 18 amino acids. The ends lost 5 bases at V and 0 bases at J; junction bases unmatched: 14. Here the CDR3 DNA reads TGTGCCAGCAGCCACTCCGGGACAGGGCCAATCAACTCCTACGAGCAGTACTTC. This gives the protein CASSHSGTGPINSYEQYF.

This clonotype was picked up many times. The rearrangement links TRBV3-1 to TRBJ2-5; 12 bases agree with TRBD2. V dropped 2 bases and J dropped 0; count of bases not matched to a gene: 1. Germline values: CDR1 LGHDT, CDR2 YNNKEL (reference sequence). The CDR3 is 16 residues long. The CDR3 here is CASSQRLAGDQETQYF. DNA for the CDR3: TGTGCCAGCAGCCAACGACTAGCGGGGGACCAAGAGACCCAGTACTTC.

This clonotype came up many times. The gene calls are TRBV6-2 or TRBV6-3 and TRBJ1-1, with D possibly matching TRBD1 (5 bases). Germline values: CDR1 MNHEY, CDR2 SVGEGT. The CDR3 runs to 15 residues. Deletions cut 0 bases from V and 11 bases from J, with 19 bases between. The CDR3 DNA is TGTGCCAGCAGTTACTCCAGGGCTAGCATGCCTAAGGCTTTCTTT. It is translated as CASSYSRASMPKAFF.

As to this clonotype: A much larger clone lies a single base off, so this may be a read error. The genes are TRBV11-2 and TRBJ1-2; 7 positions agree with TRBD1. The CDR3 covers 17 residues. The junction had 16 bases not matched to a gene; V was cut back by 4 bases and J by 5 bases. Germline V gives CDR1 SGHAT, CDR2 FQNNGV. CDR3 nucleotide sequence: TGTGCCAGCAGCTCAGTCCGTTTGGGGACAGCCCTTTATGGCTACACCTTC. It specifies CASSSVRLGTALYGYTF.

At least ten counts were recorded for this clonotype. This rearrangement joins TRBV7-2 to TRBJ2-5; no clear D gene. Trimming took off 1 base at V and 2 bases at J, with 11 bases between the two ends. Germline V CDR1 and CDR2: SGHTA, FQGNSA. The CDR3 consists of 15 residues. CDR3 nucleotide sequence: TGTGCCAGCAGCTTAGACCCCGGCAGACAAGAGACCCAGTACTTC. This sequence encodes CASSLDPGRQETQYF.

The V call is TRBV2, the J call TRBJ2-2; D not certain. Germline V gene data show CDR1 as SNHLY and CDR2 as FYNNEI. V lost 4 bases, J lost 1 base, and 4 bases lay in between. The CDR3 extends over 13 amino acids. CDR3 DNA sequence: TGTGCCAGCAGTGTCCAGAACACCGGGGAGCTGTTTTTT. This translates into CASSVQNTGELFF. The full variable domain, completed using reference TRBV2 and TRBJ2-2, is EPEVTQTPSHQVTQMGQEVILRCVPISNHLYFYWYRQILGQKVEFLVSFYNNEISEKSEIFDDQFSVERPDGSNFTLKIRSTKLEDSAMYFCASSVQNTGELFFGEGSRLTVL.

The CDR3 sequence is CASSLGLSSRTGQFF. The CDR3 DNA reads as TGCGCCAGCAGCTTGGGGCTAAGCTCCCGGACAGGACAGTTCTTC. The rearrangement joins TRBV5-1 to TRBJ2-1; 7 bases are a match to TRBD1. This CDR3 spans 15 amino acids. Germline V gene lookup returns CDR1 SGHRS and CDR2 YFSETQ. The V gene end was trimmed by 0 bases and the J gene end by 13 bases; junction bases not matched to a gene: 13.

This clonotype was counted ten times or more. The rearrangement uses TRBV7-2 and TRBJ1-1, with D maybe TRBD1 (5 bases). Germline V gene data show CDR1 as SGHTA and CDR2 as FQGNSA. The V gene lost 1 base and the J gene lost 0 bases, with 9 bases spanning the gap. This CDR3 is 15 amino acids long. DNA for the CDR3: TGTGCCAGCAGCTTAGACAACAGGCTGAACACTGAAGCTTTCTTT. As protein: CASSLDNRLNTEAFF. Drawing the rest from reference TRBV7-2 and TRBJ1-1, the complete variable domain is GAGVSQSPSNKVTEKGKDVELRCDPISGHTALYWYRQSLGQGLEFLIYFQGNSAPDKSGLPSDRFSAERTGGSVSTLTIQRTQQEDSAVYLCASSLDNRLNTEAFFGQGTRLTVV.

V and J are TRBV14 and TRBJ2-7; D is perhaps TRBD2 (6 bases). CDR1 and CDR2 (germline): SGHDN, FVKESK. The V end was cut by 0 bases, the J end by 3 bases, with 12 bases between. The CDR3 runs to 15 residues. The CDR3 is CASSQESGVVYEQYF. CDR3 sequence (DNA): TGTGCCAGCAGCCAAGAATCGGGGGTGGTCTACGAGCAGTACTTC.

This clonotype was detected many times. V and J are TRBV7-6 and TRBJ2-7, with 9 bases lining up with TRBD1. Germline CDR1 and CDR2: SGHVS and FNYEAQ. The length of the CDR3 is 14 residues. V was clipped by 6 bases and J by 4 bases; unmatched bases: 7. The DNA of the CDR3 is TGTGCCAGCAGGAGGACAGACAGGGGGTACGAGCAGTACTTC. Protein sequence: CASRRTDRGYEQYF.

This clonotype came up many times. The gene calls are TRBV11-2 and TRBJ2-2; D is uncertain. Deletions cut 3 bases from V and 6 bases from J, with 11 bases between. The CDR3 spans 14 residues. Germline-derived CDR1 and CDR2 are SGHAT and FQNNGV. The CDR3 protein is CASSLEGISGELFF. The CDR3 DNA sequence: TGTGCCAGCAGCTTGGAAGGGATCTCCGGGGAGCTGTTTTTT.

V and J are TRBV11-2 and TRBJ2-2; D not certain. Deletions cut 4 bases from V and 7 bases from J, with 10 bases between. Germline V gives CDR1 SGHAT, CDR2 FQNNGV. This CDR3 region has 13 residues. The CDR3: CASSSIWGGELFF. In DNA, the CDR3 is TGTGCCAGCAGCTCTATATGGGGCGGGGAGCTGTTTTTT. The variable domain in full, completed from reference TRBV11-2 and TRBJ2-2, reads EAGVAQSPRYKIIEKRQSVAFWCNPISGHATLYWYQQILGQGPKLLIQFQNNGVVDDSQLPKDRFSAERLKGVDSTLKIQPAKLEDSAVYLCASSSIWGGELFFGEGSRLTVL.

This clonotype was counted at least ten times. The CDR3 spells CASSDGAGSTDTQYF. CDR3 DNA sequence: TGCGCCAGCAGTGACGGGGCGGGGAGCACAGATACGCAGTATTTT. The V and J genes are TRBV10-1 and TRBJ2-3; a weak D match, TRBD2 (6 bases). The CDR3 spans 15 residues. The germline V and J ends were trimmed by 3 bases and 0 bases, with 10 bases remaining between them. The germline V gene encodes CDR1 WNHNN and CDR2 SYGVQD (reference sequence).

For this clonotype: A much larger clone differs from this one at a single base, so this may be a read error. The chain is built from TRBV6-2 or TRBV6-3 and TRBJ2-2, with unresolved D. Germline-derived CDR1 and CDR2 are MNHEY and SVGEGT. The CDR3 is 12 amino acids. The DNA for the CDR3 is TGTGCCAGCAATTACTCCACCGGGGAGCTGTTTTTT. It yields the protein CASNYSTGELFF.

This clonotype was counted ten times or more. The V and J genes are TRBV15 and TRBJ2-7; 8 nucleotides match TRBD1. The CDR3 spans 15 residues. With 4 bases clipped from V and 3 bases from J, the junction kept 8 bases outside the gene matches. In germline, CDR1 is LNHNV, CDR2 YYDKDF (reference sequence). In DNA form, the CDR3 reads TGTGCCACCAGCATATCCCGGGACAGGCTCTACGAGCAGTACTTC. Amino acid sequence: CATSISRDRLYEQYF.

The table lists this clonotype with a few counts. The chain employs TRBV9 and TRBJ1-2, with D unresolved. The V and J ends lost 4 bases and 4 bases respectively, with 11 bases between them. This CDR3 comprises 13 residues. Germline V gene data show CDR1 as SGDLS and CDR2 as YYNGEE. CDR3 in amino acids: CASSTYRTYGYTF. In nucleotides, the CDR3 is TGTGCCAGCAGCACATACCGTACCTATGGCTACACCTTC.

This clonotype appeared many times. The CDR3 is CASRPGQQYNEQFF. In DNA, the CDR3 is TGTGCCAGCAGACCGGGACAGCAATACAATGAGCAGTTCTTC. The V and J genes are TRBV7-3 and TRBJ2-1, with TRBD1 matching over 7 bases. The V segment lost 6 bases and the J segment 4 bases; nucleotides outside the gene matches: 6. There are 14 residues in the CDR3. Germline CDR1 is SGHTA and CDR2 is FQGTGA.

The table lists this clonotype with many counts. The rearrangement uses TRBV20-1 and TRBJ1-5, with D hard to call. The CDR3 has 13 amino acids. V lost 3 bases to trimming and J lost 6 bases, with 12 bases between them. CDR1 is DFQATT, CDR2 SNEGSKA, per germline (reference sequence). CDR3 DNA sequence: TGCAGTGCTAGTTGGCCGCCGGGTCAGCCCCAGCATTTT. This sequence encodes CSASWPPGQPQHF.

The CDR3, as DNA: TGCAGTGCTAGTACAGGGGGAGGGTATGGCTACACCTTC. Amino acid sequence: CSASTGGGYGYTF. The J gene is TRBJ1-2, the V gene TRBV20-1; 8 bases align to TRBD1. V lost 3 bases, J lost 5 bases, and 5 bases stayed unmatched. There are 13 residues in the CDR3. The V gene's germline CDR1 is DFQATT and CDR2 SNEGSKA (reference sequence).

There are many counts of this clonotype. This rearrangement joins TRBV11-2 to TRBJ2-3; either TRBD1 or TRBD2 may supply D (5 bases each). In germline, CDR1 is SGHAT, CDR2 FQNNGV. V was clipped by 5 bases and J by 0 bases, with 12 bases between them. This CDR3 region has 15 residues. The CDR3 nucleotides are TGTGCCAGCAGCCAAGGGACCACTAGCACAGATACGCAGTATTTT. This translates into CASSQGTTSTDTQYF. The entire variable domain, with the rest obtained from reference TRBV11-2 and TRBJ2-3, is as follows: EAGVAQSPRYKIIEKRQSVAFWCNPISGHATLYWYQQILGQGPKLLIQFQNNGVVDDSQLPKDRFSAERLKGVDSTLKIQPAKLEDSAVYLCASSQGTTSTDTQYFGPGTRLTVL.